The 21 T cell receptor beta chains below were found in one sample sequenced in a study of T cell repertoires in cytomegalovirus infection. Antigen specificity for these receptors is unknown. TCRdb independently ran MiXCR on the reads; one entry per CDR3 protein. The sample yields 450,000 to 650,000 distinct CDR3 sequences, about 40% seen once. The sample in question was cultured PBMCs, obtained from culture after CMV antigen stimulation. The receptors stem from a human donor in good health (CMV status not recorded). Some clones in this sample may be carry-over from other donors' samples.

This chain links TRBV7-9 with TRBJ1-2; 7 bases fit TRBD1. The V and J ends lost 4 bases and 1 base, in that order; junction bases with no gene match: 9. The CDR3 has 16 residues. Germline CDR1 is SEHNR and CDR2 is FQNEAQ (reference sequence). CDR3 in amino acids: CASSSLRTGLNYGYTF. CDR3 DNA sequence: TGTGCCAGCAGCTCACTAAGGACAGGTCTTAACTATGGCTACACCTTC.

This chain links TRBV7-9 with TRBJ1-1, with D perhaps matching TRBD1 (6 bases). The V and J ends lost 7 bases and 9 bases respectively, with 24 bases between them. CDR1 and CDR2 (germline): SEHNR, FQNEAQ (reference sequence). The CDR3 is made up of 15 amino acids. CDR3 bases: TGTGCCAGCAACCCTTGGGGGGGCCCGGCCGGGCAAGCTTTCTTT. Amino acids: CASNPWGGPAGQAFF.

This clonotype has a count of ten or more. The chain carries TRBV7-2 and TRBJ1-3; D remains unclear. The CDR3 has 18 amino acids. The germline V and J ends were trimmed by 2 bases and 1 base, with 18 bases remaining between them. Germline V gives CDR1 SGHTA, CDR2 FQGNSA. The CDR3 DNA reads TGTGCCAGCAGCTTAATGTGGACGGGATATACGTCTGGAAACACCATATATTTT. Amino acids: CASSLMWTGYTSGNTIYF. Drawing the rest from reference TRBV7-2 and TRBJ1-3, the complete variable domain is GAGVSQSPSNKVTEKGKDVELRCDPISGHTALYWYRQSLGQGLEFLIYFQGNSAPDKSGLPSDRFSAERTGGSVSTLTIQRTQQEDSAVYLCASSLMWTGYTSGNTIYFGEGSWLTVV.

This clonotype has a handful of counts. The chain carries TRBV27 and TRBJ1-2; TRBD1 is a possible D gene (5 bases). Germline V gives CDR1 MNHEY, CDR2 SMNVEV (reference sequence). The CDR3 runs 14 residues. Deletions cut 2 bases from V and 8 bases from J, with 15 bases between. CDR3 region: CASSLLPGVVGYTF. The CDR3 nucleotides read TGTGCCAGCAGTTTACTCCCGGGGGTAGTCGGCTACACCTTC.

V and J are TRBV7-9 and TRBJ1-2, with 9 bases matching TRBD1. The trim removed 3 bases at V and 7 bases at J, leaving 9 bases unmatched. The length of the CDR3 is 15 residues. Germline V CDR1 and CDR2: SEHNR, FQNEAQ (reference sequence). This CDR3 is CASSFSTGTGFGYTF. The CDR3 DNA reads TGTGCCAGCAGCTTCAGCACCGGGACAGGGTTTGGCTACACCTTC.

The chain combines TRBV7-2 with TRBJ2-7, with 7 bases aligning to TRBD2. Trimming took 1 base from V and 5 from J; bases not matched to a gene: 5. Germline CDR1 reads SGHTA; CDR2 reads FQGNSA. The length of the CDR3 is 14 residues. This CDR3 reads CASSLGGSAHEQYF. The CDR3 DNA sequence: TGTGCCAGCAGCTTAGGCGGGAGCGCCCACGAGCAGTACTTC.

This sequence joins TRBV4-1 and TRBJ2-2; the match to TRBD2 covers 8 bases. Trimming cost V 4 bases and J 0 bases; bases outside gene matches: 7. This CDR3 has 17 amino acids. The germline CDR1 and CDR2 sequences are MGHRA and YSYEKL. CDR3: CASSPIGLAANTGELFF. For the CDR3, the DNA is TGCGCCAGCAGCCCCATCGGACTAGCAGCGAACACCGGGGAGCTGTTTTTT.

The chain carries TRBV6-2 or TRBV6-3 and TRBJ1-1; maybe TRBD1 (6 bases). The CDR3 length is 15 residues. Looked up from germline, CDR1 is MNHEY and CDR2 is SVGEGT. V lost 5 bases, J lost 4 bases, and 17 bases lay in between. CDR3 sequence reads: CASSGQQGVFTEAFF. DNA for the CDR3: TGTGCCAGCAGTGGACAGCAGGGTGTATTCACTGAAGCTTTCTTT.

The rearrangement links TRBV18 to TRBJ2-3, with TRBD2 as a possible D gene (6 bases). The CDR3 length is 14 residues. Trimming pared 3 bases from V and 5 bases from J, leaving 12 bases between. Germline values: CDR1 KGHSH, CDR2 LQKENI. DNA for the CDR3: TGTGCCAGCTCACCCGTGGGAGGTTTAGATACGCAGTATTTT. Its translation is CASSPVGGLDTQYF.

The chain combines TRBV6-2 or TRBV6-3 with TRBJ2-1; D ambiguous. Germline CDR1 reads MNHEY; CDR2 reads SVGEGT. V was cut by 8 bases and J by 0 bases, with 8 bases left in between. The CDR3 extends over 13 amino acids. This CDR3 is CASGRSSYNEQFF. CDR3 bases: TGTGCCAGCGGCCGTAGCTCCTACAATGAGCAGTTCTTC.

V and J are TRBV18 and TRBJ2-2; a weak D match, TRBD2 (5 bases). The germline gives CDR1 KGHSH, CDR2 LQKENI. Trimming left V 5 bases short and J 7 bases short, with 11 bases between. The CDR3 has 13 amino acids. CDR3 nucleotide sequence: TGTGCCAGCTCATCTGGACGGGGCGGGGAGCTGTTTTTT. Protein product: CASSSGRGGELFF.

The rearrangement uses TRBV6-1 and TRBJ2-1, with 16 nucleotides matching TRBD2. In germline, CDR1 is MNHNS, CDR2 SASEGT. The CDR3 is 16 residues long. V was pared by 7 bases and J by 1 base, with 1 base of the junction left unmatched. The CDR3 spells CASTGLAGGSYNEQFF. In DNA, the CDR3 is TGTGCCAGCACGGGACTAGCGGGAGGGTCCTACAATGAGCAGTTCTTC.

V usage is TRBV19 and J usage is TRBJ1-2; D is perhaps TRBD1 (5 bases). Germline CDR1 and CDR2: LNHDA and SQIVND (reference sequence). This CDR3 has 16 residues. The V gene lost 10 bases and the J gene lost 4 bases, with 25 bases spanning the gap. The CDR3 nucleotides read TGTGCCACCGGGCAACGGGGACTTTGGGGACCCTATGGCTACACCTTC. Protein product: CATGQRGLWGPYGYTF.

The chain has TRBV12-5 and TRBJ2-3; D not certain. The germline V gene encodes CDR1 LGHNT and CDR2 FRNRAP. CDR3 length: 13 residues. CDR3 loop: CAPDRASTDTQYF. CDR3 in DNA: TGTGCCCCCGACCGTGCTAGCACAGATACGCAGTATTTT.

The chain employs TRBV28 and TRBJ2-1; perhaps D is TRBD1 or TRBD2 (5 bases each). The germline V gene has CDR1 MDHEN and CDR2 SYDVKM. Trimming stripped 1 base from V and 7 bases from J, with 17 bases between. This CDR3 spans 16 amino acids. This CDR3 reads CASSLYRGNPGNEQFF. The CDR3 region has the DNA TGTGCCAGCAGTTTATATCGGGGCAACCCGGGGAATGAGCAGTTCTTC.

The genes are TRBV7-9 and TRBJ2-5; 8 positions agree with TRBD2. The length of the CDR3 is 12 residues. The J segment lost 7 bases and the V segment lost 6 bases, leaving 4 bases of the junction unmatched. Per the germline V gene, CDR1 is SEHNR and CDR2 is FQNEAQ (reference sequence). This CDR3 reads CASRGLAGTQYF. The CDR3 DNA sequence: TGTGCCAGCAGAGGGCTAGCGGGGACCCAGTACTTC.

This clonotype was detected only a few times. The V and J genes are TRBV7-9 and TRBJ2-5; possibly TRBD1 for D (5 bases). The ends were cut back, 5 bases at V and 2 bases at J, with 9 bases in the middle. Germline V gene data show CDR1 as SEHNR and CDR2 as FQNEAQ (reference sequence). CDR3 size: 13 residues. The CDR3 reads CASSGKGQETQYF. As DNA, the CDR3 is TGTGCCAGCAGCGGAAAGGGGCAAGAGACCCAGTACTTC.

This clonotype was seen many times. The chain uses TRBV7-2 and TRBJ2-1, with a possible D match to TRBD2 (7 bases). This CDR3 region has 14 residues. The V gene lost 4 bases and the J gene lost 7 bases, with 14 bases spanning the gap. The germline CDR1 and CDR2 sequences are SGHTA and FQGNSA. CDR3 sequence reads: CASSWGGAGNEQFF. The CDR3 DNA sequence: TGTGCCAGCAGCTGGGGGGGGGCAGGGAATGAGCAGTTCTTC.

The V gene is TRBV5-4, the J gene TRBJ2-1; D gene ambiguous. CDR1 and CDR2 from the germline V gene are SGHNT and YYREEE (reference sequence). The CDR3 has 15 amino acids. V was clipped by 4 bases and J by 3 bases, with 14 bases between them. As DNA, the CDR3 is TGTGCCAGCAGCAAAGGGAATCAAATCTACAATGAGCAGTTCTTC. Translation: CASSKGNQIYNEQFF.

The chain recombines TRBV6-8 with TRBJ1-5, with TRBD1 as a possible D gene (5 bases). This CDR3 spans 15 amino acids. V dropped 5 bases and J dropped 3 bases, with 14 bases sitting between them. Germline-derived CDR1 and CDR2 are MNHGY and SAAAGT. As DNA, the CDR3 is TGTGCCAGCAGTCCCCCGGGGACGGTCAATCAGCCCCAGCATTTT. Translated, it gives CASSPPGTVNQPQHF.

The table lists this clonotype with a few counts. The chain couples TRBV7-8 to TRBJ2-2; tentatively, D is TRBD1 (5 bases). V was cut by 5 bases and J by 7 bases, with 17 bases left in between. The CDR3 runs 15 residues. Germline V lookup: CDR1 SGHVS, CDR2 FQNEAQ. CDR3 loop: CASSRPPGPVGELFF. The CDR3 bases are TGTGCCAGCAGCCGGCCCCCAGGGCCAGTCGGGGAGCTGTTTTTT.